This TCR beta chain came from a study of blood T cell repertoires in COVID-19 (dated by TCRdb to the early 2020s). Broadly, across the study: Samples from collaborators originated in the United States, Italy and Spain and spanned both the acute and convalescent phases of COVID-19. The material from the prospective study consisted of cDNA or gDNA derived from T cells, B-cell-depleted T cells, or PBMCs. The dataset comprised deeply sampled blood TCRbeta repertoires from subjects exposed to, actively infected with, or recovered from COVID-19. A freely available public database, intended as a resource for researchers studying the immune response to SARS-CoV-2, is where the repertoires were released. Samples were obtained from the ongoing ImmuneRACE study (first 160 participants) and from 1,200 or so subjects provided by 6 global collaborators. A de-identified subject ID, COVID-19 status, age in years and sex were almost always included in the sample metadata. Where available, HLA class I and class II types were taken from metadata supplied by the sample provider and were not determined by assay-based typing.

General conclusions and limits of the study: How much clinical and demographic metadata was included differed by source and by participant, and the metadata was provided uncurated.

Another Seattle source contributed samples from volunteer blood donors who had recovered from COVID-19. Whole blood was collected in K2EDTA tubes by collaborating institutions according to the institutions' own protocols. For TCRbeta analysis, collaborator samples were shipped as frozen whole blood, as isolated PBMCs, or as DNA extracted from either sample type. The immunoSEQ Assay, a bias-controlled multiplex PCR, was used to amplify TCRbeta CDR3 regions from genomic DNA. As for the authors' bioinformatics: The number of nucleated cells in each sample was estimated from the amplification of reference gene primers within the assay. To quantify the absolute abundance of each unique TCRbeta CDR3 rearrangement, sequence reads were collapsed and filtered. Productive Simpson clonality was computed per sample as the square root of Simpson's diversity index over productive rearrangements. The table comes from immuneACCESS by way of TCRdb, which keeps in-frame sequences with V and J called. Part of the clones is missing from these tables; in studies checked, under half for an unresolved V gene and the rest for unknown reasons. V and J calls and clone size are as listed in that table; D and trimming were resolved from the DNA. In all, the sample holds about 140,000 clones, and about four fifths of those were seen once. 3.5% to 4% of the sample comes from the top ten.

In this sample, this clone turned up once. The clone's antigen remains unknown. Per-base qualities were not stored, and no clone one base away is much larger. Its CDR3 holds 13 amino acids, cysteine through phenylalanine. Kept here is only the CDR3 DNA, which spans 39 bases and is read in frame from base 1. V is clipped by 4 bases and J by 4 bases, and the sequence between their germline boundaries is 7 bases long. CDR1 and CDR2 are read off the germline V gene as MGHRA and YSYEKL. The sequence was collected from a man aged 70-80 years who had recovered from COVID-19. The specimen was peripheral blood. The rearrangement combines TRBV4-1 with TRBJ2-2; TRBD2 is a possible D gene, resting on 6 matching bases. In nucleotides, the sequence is TGCGCCAGCAGCCGGGAGGTCACCGGGGAGCTGTTTTTT. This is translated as CASSREVTGELFF.